The present T cell receptor beta chain was sequenced within a study of shared clonotypes between healthy human individuals. The study's findings and limits: In several donors, around 5% of naive CD4 clonotypes appeared in common.

As handled by the study authors: Sequence data from immunoSEQ were junction-only and lacked quality scores; consequently, filtering differed. Using immunoSEQ multiplex PCR, the repertoire was profiled, and TCRdb retains in-frame clones only, with some absent. From that table come the V and J calls and clone size; the DNA was used to work out D and trimming. The profile shows about 770,000 clones, around 77% of them singletons. The V gene's germline CDR1 is SGHTA and CDR2 FQGNSA. The V and J ends lost 5 bases and 7 bases respectively, with 17 bases between them. This CDR3 region has 15 residues. Study donors comprised healthy, HIV-negative adults devoid of recent acute infection or vaccination. This clone has a handful of counts. Its antigen is unidentified.

This sequence was found in a woman in her 30s in good health. This chain connects TRBV7-2 to TRBJ2-2, with D perhaps TRBD2 (6 bases). Material for sequencing was memory CD4+ T cells sorted from blood. Subset here: CD45RA-negative fraction. CDR3 bases: TGTGCCAGCAGCCCCCAGCGGGCGAGGGTCGGGGAGCTGTTTTTT. Translating it yields CASSPQRARVGELFF.